One sample yielded the 16 T cell receptor beta chains listed below, sequenced in a study of T-cell memory formation after mild COVID-19. One entry per CDR3 protein, called by TCRdb with MiXCR from the 5' RACE reads. Here the sample spans over 35,000 distinct CDR3 sequences, roughly 9.8% being singletons. The specimen was PBMCs or a T cell subset sorted from them (not recorded which). These receptors all come from an adult woman who had mild COVID-19 (a few samples of this study predate the infection). Cell type and time point are not known.

The chain recombines TRBV5-1 with TRBJ1-1; D is undetermined. In germline, CDR1 is SGHRS, CDR2 YFSETQ. The CDR3 extends over 14 amino acids. Trimming shortened V by 8 bases and J by 1 base, and 15 bases separated the two germline ends. CDR3 in amino acids: CASSQELGNTEAFF. The DNA of the CDR3 is TGCGCCAGTAGCCAAGAACTGGGGAACACTGAAGCTTTCTTT.

Notes on this clonotype: A much larger clone sits a single nucleotide away, making a read error possible. The V and J genes are TRBV4-2 and TRBJ1-2; D is undetermined. The germline CDR1 and CDR2 sequences are LGHNA and YNFKEQ. The CDR3 covers 12 residues. V lost 0 bases, J lost 5 bases, and 4 bases lay in between. CDR3 residues: CASSQEQYGYTF. Written as DNA, the CDR3 is TGTGCCAGCAGCCAAGAACAGTATGGCTACACCTTC.

In this sample, this clonotype turned up many times. The chain couples TRBV10-3 to TRBJ2-7; 9 bases are shared with TRBD2. This CDR3 spans 14 amino acids. Germline CDR1 and CDR2: ENHRY and SYGVKD. V shed 5 bases and J 0 bases; nucleotides not matched to a gene: 2. CDR3 residues: CAISSGGSSYEQYF. The DNA of the CDR3 is TGTGCCATCAGTAGCGGGGGGAGCTCCTACGAGCAGTACTTC.

This clonotype was seen a handful of times. The chain carries TRBV7-8 and TRBJ2-1; 15 bases map to TRBD2. The CDR3 is 17 amino acids. V shed 4 bases, J shed 6 bases, and the junction held 7 bases outside the gene matches. In germline, CDR1 is SGHVS, CDR2 FQNEAQ. The CDR3 DNA follows: TGTGCCAGCAGCTCCGGACTAGCGGGAGGGCCGGGCAATGAGCAGTTCTTC. This encodes CASSSGLAGGPGNEQFF.

This clonotype was recorded at least ten times. The chain links TRBV7-9 to TRBJ2-7, with D possibly being TRBD2 (6 bases). Germline V CDR1 and CDR2: SEHNR, FQNEAQ (reference sequence). V dropped 7 bases and J dropped 4 bases, with 11 bases sitting between them. CDR3 length: 12 residues. In nucleotides, the CDR3 is TGTGCCAGCACTCGTGGAGGGTACGAGCAGTACTTC. This sequence encodes CASTRGGYEQYF.

On this clonotype: Since the CDR3 does not end with the conserved phenylalanine or tryptophan, this likely comes from a read error. The gene calls are TRBV15 and TRBJ2-7, with 7 positions matching TRBD1. CDR3 length: 13 residues. The junction had 4 bases not matched to a gene; V was cut back by 3 bases and J by 5 bases. The germline V gene encodes CDR1 LNHNV and CDR2 YYDKDF (reference sequence). The CDR3 DNA reads as TGTGCCACCAGCAGGGCCACAGGGGACGAGCAGTACTAC. Amino acid sequence: CATSRATGDEQYY.

The chain has TRBV6-5 and TRBJ2-7, with TRBD2 identical over 8 bases. With 6 bases clipped from V and 5 bases from J, the junction kept 9 bases outside the gene matches. The CDR3 is made up of 14 amino acids. The germline CDR1 and CDR2 sequences are MNHEY and SVGAGI. Written as DNA, the CDR3 is TGTGCCAGCAGCCCAGCGGGAGATGTCAACGAGCAGTACTTC. This gives the protein CASSPAGDVNEQYF.

V is TRBV2 and J is TRBJ1-2, with 7 bases aligning to TRBD1. This CDR3 has 16 amino acids. V was clipped by 5 bases and J by 4 bases; unmatched bases: 13. CDR1 and CDR2 (germline): SNHLY, FYNNEI. CDR3 coding DNA: TGTGCCAGCAGTTTCGGTAGGGACAGCCGTACCTATGGCTACACCTTC. The encoded protein is CASSFGRDSRTYGYTF.

The V gene is TRBV3-1, the J gene TRBJ2-7; D might be TRBD1 (5 bases). The V end was cut by 0 bases, the J end by 6 bases, with 9 bases between. Germline lookup yields CDR1 LGHDT and CDR2 YNNKEL (reference sequence). The CDR3 contains 13 residues. CDR3 coding DNA: TGTGCCAGCAGCCAAGACGCCAGGGCCGAGCAGTACTTC. Its translation: CASSQDARAEQYF.

This clonotype was observed at least ten times. This sequence joins TRBV6-2 or TRBV6-3 and TRBJ2-2; 13 nucleotides align to TRBD2. The germline V gene encodes CDR1 MNHEY and CDR2 SVGEGT. The CDR3 covers 17 residues. V dropped 5 bases and J dropped 8; count of bases not matched to a gene: 11. The chain's CDR3 is CASSTRLAGGGPGELFF. In DNA form, the CDR3 reads TGTGCCAGCAGTACCCGACTAGCGGGGGGCGGTCCGGGGGAGCTGTTTTTT.

Only a few counts were recorded for this clonotype. The chain joins TRBV9 to TRBJ2-5; a possible D gene is TRBD2 (7 bases). Germline CDR1 is SGDLS and CDR2 is YYNGEE. The V gene lost 0 bases and the J gene lost 5 bases, with 14 bases spanning the gap. This CDR3 has 15 amino acids. Here the CDR3 reads CASSVEGGLRETQYF. CDR3 sequence (DNA): TGTGCCAGCAGCGTAGAGGGGGGGCTGAGGGAGACCCAGTACTTC.

This clonotype was observed a few times. The V gene is TRBV7-3, the J gene TRBJ2-1, with D possibly matching TRBD2 (5 bases). The CDR3 contains 12 residues. The V end was cut by 5 bases, the J end by 11 bases, with 13 bases between. Germline CDR1 is SGHTA and CDR2 is FQGTGA. CDR3 coding DNA: TGTGCCAGCAGCCCCCTCTCCGGGAAGCAGTTCTTC. Its translation: CASSPLSGKQFF.

The chain couples TRBV10-1 to TRBJ1-2; 9 bases are a match to TRBD1. Losses at the gene ends were 7 bases for V and 7 bases for J; bases not matched to a gene: 16. CDR3 length: 16 amino acids. Germline CDR1 and CDR2: WNHNN and SYGVQD (reference sequence). This CDR3 reads CASTEEPGQGTGGYTF. CDR3 DNA: TGCGCCAGCACCGAAGAACCGGGACAGGGTACGGGTGGCTACACCTTC.

This clonotype was seen ten or more times. The chain combines TRBV20-1 with TRBJ2-1; 10 bases agree with TRBD2. The V gene end was trimmed by 4 bases and the J gene end by 5 bases; junction bases not matched to a gene: 8. This CDR3 has 15 residues. Germline CDR1 reads DFQATT; CDR2 reads SNEGSKA (reference sequence). The CDR3 loop is CSATFSGGADNEQFF. CDR3 bases: TGCAGTGCTACATTCAGCGGGGGGGCAGACAATGAGCAGTTCTTC.

This clonotype has a handful of counts. The rearrangement joins TRBV9 to TRBJ2-1, with 10 bases matching TRBD1. V lost 3 bases to trimming and J lost 8 bases; unmatched junction nucleotides: 8. The CDR3 is 15 residues long. The V gene's germline CDR1 is SGDLS and CDR2 YYNGEE. The CDR3: CASSASGTGADEQFF. The DNA of the CDR3 is TGTGCCAGCAGCGCCTCCGGGACAGGGGCGGATGAGCAGTTCTTC.

There are many counts of this clonotype. The chain couples TRBV7-2 to TRBJ2-5, with 9 bases identical to TRBD2. CDR3 length: 13 amino acids. V gave up 4 bases and J gave up 5 bases; unmatched junction bases: 2. Germline-derived CDR1 and CDR2 are SGHTA and FQGNSA. The CDR3 here is CASSSGLAETQYF. Here the CDR3 DNA reads TGTGCCAGCAGCTCCGGACTAGCGGAGACCCAGTACTTC.